The sequence of this T cell receptor (beta chain) was determined in a study of monozygotic twins with inflammatory bowel disease. Study-level points and caveats: There were differing immunosuppressive treatments, which may have added variability to patient repertoires.

Concerning this clonotype itself: Its specificity is unknown.

Each UMI, carrying a 6-nucleotide sample barcode, came from template switching. Following a re-call of the 5' RACE reads, TCRdb has one entry per CDR3 protein and lacks DNA. The sample spans 310,000 or so distinct CDR3 sequences; the ten largest clones claim around 2%. CDR1 is KGHDR and CDR2 is SFDVKD in the germline V gene. This CDR3 region has 16 residues. The origin of this receptor is a human donor with ulcerative colitis or Crohn's disease, or a healthy co-twin of an affected twin (not recorded which). The sequencing sample was made of blood. V usage is TRBV24-1 and J usage is TRBJ2-1; the TCRdb D gene call, TRBD2, has no DNA to confirm it. The chain's CDR3 is CATSDPGLAGEVEQFF.